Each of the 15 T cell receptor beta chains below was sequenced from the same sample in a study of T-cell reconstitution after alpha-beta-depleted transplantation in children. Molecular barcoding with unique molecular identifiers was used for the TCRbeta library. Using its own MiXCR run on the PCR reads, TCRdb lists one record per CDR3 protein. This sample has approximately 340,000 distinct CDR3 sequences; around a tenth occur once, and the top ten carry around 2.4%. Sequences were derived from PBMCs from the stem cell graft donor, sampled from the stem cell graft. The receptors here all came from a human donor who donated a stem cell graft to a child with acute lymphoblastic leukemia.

This CDR3 is CAWRSGTSYEQYF. CDR3 nucleotide sequence: TGTGCCTGGAGGTCGGGGACGAGCTACGAGCAGTACTTC. The rearrangement joins TRBV30 to TRBJ2-7; D may correspond to TRBD1 or TRBD2 (5 bases each). Germline-derived CDR1 and CDR2 are GTSNPN and SVGIG (reference sequence). V was trimmed by 3 bases and J by 3 bases, leaving 12 bases between them. CDR3 length: 13 residues. Full variable domain (outside the CDR3, taken from reference TRBV30 and TRBJ2-7): SQTIHQWPATLVQPVGSPLSLECTVEGTSNPNLYWYRQAAGRGLQLLFYSVGIGQISSEVPQNLSASRPQDRQFILSSKKLLLSDSGFYLCAWRSGTSYEQYFGPGTRLTVT.

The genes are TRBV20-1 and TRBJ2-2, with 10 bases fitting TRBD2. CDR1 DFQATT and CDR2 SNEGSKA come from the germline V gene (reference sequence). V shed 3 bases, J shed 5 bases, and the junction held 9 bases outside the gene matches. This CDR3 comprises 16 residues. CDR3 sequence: CSARDPSGSLTGELFF. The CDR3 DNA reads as TGCAGTGCTAGGGACCCTAGCGGGAGCTTAACCGGGGAGCTGTTTTTT.

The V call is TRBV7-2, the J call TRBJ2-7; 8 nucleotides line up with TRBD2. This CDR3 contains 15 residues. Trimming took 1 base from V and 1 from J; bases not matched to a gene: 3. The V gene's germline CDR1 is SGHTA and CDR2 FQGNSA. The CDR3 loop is CASSLGLATSYEQYF. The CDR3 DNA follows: TGTGCCAGCAGCTTAGGACTAGCGACTTCCTACGAGCAGTACTTC.

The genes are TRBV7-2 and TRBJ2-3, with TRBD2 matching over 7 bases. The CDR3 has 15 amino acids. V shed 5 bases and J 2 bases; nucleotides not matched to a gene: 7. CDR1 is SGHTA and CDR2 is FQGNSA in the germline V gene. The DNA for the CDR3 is TGTGCCAGCAGCCCCTATACTAGCGACACAGATACGCAGTATTTT. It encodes CASSPYTSDTDTQYF. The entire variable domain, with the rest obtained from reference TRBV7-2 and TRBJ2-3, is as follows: GAGVSQSPSNKVTEKGKDVELRCDPISGHTALYWYRQSLGQGLEFLIYFQGNSAPDKSGLPSDRFSAERTGGSVSTLTIQRTQQEDSAVYLCASSPYTSDTDTQYFGPGTRLTVL.

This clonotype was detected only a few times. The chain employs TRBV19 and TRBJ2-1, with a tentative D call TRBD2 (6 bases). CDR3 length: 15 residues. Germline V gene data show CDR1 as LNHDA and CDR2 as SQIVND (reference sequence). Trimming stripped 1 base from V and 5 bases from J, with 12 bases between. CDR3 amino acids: CASSIAGVPNNEQFF. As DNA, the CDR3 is TGTGCCAGTAGTATAGCGGGAGTTCCCAACAATGAGCAGTTCTTC.

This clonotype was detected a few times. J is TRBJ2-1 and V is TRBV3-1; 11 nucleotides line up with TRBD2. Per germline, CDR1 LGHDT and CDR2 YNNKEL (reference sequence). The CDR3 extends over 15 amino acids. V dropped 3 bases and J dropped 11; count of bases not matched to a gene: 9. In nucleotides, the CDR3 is TGTGCCAGCAGCCAGGTCCCGGGACTAGCGGAAAAGCAGTTCTTC. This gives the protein CASSQVPGLAEKQFF.

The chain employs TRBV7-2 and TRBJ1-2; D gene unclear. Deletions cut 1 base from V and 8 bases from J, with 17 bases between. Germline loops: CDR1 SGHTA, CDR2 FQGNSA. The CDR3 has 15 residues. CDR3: CASSLGRIRIAGYTF. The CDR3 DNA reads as TGTGCCAGCAGCTTAGGTCGCATCAGGATTGCCGGCTACACCTTC.

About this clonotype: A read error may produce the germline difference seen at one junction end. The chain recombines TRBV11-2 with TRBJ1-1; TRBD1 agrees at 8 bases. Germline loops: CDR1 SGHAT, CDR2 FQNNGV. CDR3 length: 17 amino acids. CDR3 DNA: TGTACCAGCAGTTTGGATCTGACAGGGGTACCGAAGACTGAAGCTTTCTTT. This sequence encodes CTSSLDLTGVPKTEAFF.

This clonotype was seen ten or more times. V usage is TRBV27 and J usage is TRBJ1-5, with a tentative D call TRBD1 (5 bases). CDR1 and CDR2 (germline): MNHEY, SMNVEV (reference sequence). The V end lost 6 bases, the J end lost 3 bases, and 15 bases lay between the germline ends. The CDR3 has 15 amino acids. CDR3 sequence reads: CASRPTLGANQPQHF. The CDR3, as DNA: TGTGCCAGCAGACCTACCTTAGGGGCCAATCAGCCCCAGCATTTT.

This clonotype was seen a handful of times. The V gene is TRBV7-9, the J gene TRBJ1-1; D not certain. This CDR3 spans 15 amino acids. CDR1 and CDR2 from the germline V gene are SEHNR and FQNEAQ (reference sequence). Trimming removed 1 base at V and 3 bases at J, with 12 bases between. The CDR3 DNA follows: TGTGCCAGCAGCTTAGGCGAAGGCCGGGACACTGAAGCTTTCTTT. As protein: CASSLGEGRDTEAFF. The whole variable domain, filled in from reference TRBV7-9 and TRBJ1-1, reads DTGVSQNPRHKITKRGQNVTFRCDPISEHNRLYWYRQTLGQGPEFLTYFQNEAQLEKSRLLSDRFSAERPKGSFSTLEIQRTEQGDSAMYLCASSLGEGRDTEAFFGQGTRLTVV.

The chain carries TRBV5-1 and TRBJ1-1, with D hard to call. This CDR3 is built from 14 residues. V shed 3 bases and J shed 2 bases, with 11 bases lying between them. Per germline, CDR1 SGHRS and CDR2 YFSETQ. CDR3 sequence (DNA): TGCGCCAGCAGCTCTAAAATCACCAACACTGAAGCTTTCTTT. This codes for CASSSKITNTEAFF.

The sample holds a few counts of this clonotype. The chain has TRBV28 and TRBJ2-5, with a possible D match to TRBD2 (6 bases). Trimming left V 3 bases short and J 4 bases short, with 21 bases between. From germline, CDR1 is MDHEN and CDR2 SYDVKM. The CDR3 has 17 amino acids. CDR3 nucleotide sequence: TGTGCCAGCAGTTTGCCCGGAATGGTGGCGGGACGAGAGACCCAGTACTTC. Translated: CASSLPGMVAGRETQYF.

The CDR3 DNA is TGTGCCAGCAGTTTGGGCAGGCAAAGCACAGATACGCAGTATTTT. As protein: CASSLGRQSTDTQYF. The J gene is TRBJ2-3, the V gene TRBV28; D not certain. Per the germline V gene, CDR1 is MDHEN and CDR2 is SYDVKM. The V end was cut by 3 bases, the J end by 0 bases, with 10 bases between. The CDR3 is 15 amino acids.

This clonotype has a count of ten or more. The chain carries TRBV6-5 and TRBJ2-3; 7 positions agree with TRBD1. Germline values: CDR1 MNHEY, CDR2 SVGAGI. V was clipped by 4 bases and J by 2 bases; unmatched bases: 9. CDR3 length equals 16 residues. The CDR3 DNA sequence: TGTGCCAGCAGTTCCGGGACAGCCTTCACCACAGATACGCAGTATTTT. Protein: CASSSGTAFTTDTQYF.

Written as DNA, the CDR3 is TGTGCCAGCAGTTTAACTAGCGGAGCCCTTCGAGAGCAGTTCTTC. Translated, it gives CASSLTSGALREQFF. J is TRBJ2-1 and V is TRBV27; 8 nucleotides line up with TRBD2. The CDR3 has 15 residues. J lost 10 bases, V lost 2 bases, and 10 bases had no gene match. Germline V gene sequence: CDR1 MNHEY, CDR2 SMNVEV (reference sequence).